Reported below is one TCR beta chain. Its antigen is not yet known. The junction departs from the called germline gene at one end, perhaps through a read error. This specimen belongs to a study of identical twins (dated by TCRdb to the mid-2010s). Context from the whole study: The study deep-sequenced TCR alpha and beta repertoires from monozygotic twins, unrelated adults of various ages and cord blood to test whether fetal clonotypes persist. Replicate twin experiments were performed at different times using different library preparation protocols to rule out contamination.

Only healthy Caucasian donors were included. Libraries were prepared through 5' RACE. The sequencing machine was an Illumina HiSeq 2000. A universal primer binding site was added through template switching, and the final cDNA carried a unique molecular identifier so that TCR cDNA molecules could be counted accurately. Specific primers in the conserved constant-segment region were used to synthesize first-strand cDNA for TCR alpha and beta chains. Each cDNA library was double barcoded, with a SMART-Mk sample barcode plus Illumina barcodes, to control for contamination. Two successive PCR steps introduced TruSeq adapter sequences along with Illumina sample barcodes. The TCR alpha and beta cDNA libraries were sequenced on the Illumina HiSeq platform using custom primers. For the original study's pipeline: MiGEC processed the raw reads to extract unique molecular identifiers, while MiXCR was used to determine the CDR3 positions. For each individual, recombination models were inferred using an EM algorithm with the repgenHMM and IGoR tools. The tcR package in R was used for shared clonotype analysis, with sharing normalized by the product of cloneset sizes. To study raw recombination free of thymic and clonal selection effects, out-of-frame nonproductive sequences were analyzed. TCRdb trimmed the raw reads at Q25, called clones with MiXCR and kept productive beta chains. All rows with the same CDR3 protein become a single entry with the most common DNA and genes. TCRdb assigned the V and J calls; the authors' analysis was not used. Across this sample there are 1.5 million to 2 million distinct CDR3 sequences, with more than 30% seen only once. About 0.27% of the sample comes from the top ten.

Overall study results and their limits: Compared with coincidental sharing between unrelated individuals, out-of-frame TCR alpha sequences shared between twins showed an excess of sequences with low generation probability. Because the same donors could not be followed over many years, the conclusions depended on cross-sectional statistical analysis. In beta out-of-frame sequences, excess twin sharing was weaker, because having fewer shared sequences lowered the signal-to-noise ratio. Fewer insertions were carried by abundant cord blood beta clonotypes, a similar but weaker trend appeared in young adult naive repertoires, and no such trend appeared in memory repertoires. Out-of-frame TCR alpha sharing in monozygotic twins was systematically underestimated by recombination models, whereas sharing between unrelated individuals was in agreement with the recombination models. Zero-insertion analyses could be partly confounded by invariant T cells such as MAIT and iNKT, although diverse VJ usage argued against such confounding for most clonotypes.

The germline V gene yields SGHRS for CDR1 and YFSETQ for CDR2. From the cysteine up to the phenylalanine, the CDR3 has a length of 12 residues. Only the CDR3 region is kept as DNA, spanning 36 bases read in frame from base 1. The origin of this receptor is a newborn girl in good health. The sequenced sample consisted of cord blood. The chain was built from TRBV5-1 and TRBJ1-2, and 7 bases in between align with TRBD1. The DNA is TGCGCCAGCAGCTCGACAGGGAATGGCTGCACCTTC. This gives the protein CASSSTGNGCTF.